These 30 T cell receptor beta chains originate from one sample sequenced in a study of early T cells in non-severe SARS-CoV-2 infection. TCRdb passed the 5' RACE reads through MiXCR, listing each CDR3 protein once. The data contain approximately 77,000 distinct CDR3 sequences, about 5% of them singletons. The material sequenced was whole blood, taken at baseline. The receptors stem from an adult who was a healthcare worker with PCR-confirmed SARS-CoV-2 infection or an uninfected control (not recorded which).

There are a few counts of this clonotype. The chain joins TRBV6-5 to TRBJ2-3, with D unclear. Trimming took 1 base from V and 2 from J, leaving 1 base between them. Germline CDR1 reads MNHEY; CDR2 reads SVGAGI. The CDR3 runs 12 residues. Here the CDR3 DNA reads TGTGCCAGCAGTTACTTCACAGATACGCAGTATTTT. It specifies CASSYFTDTQYF.

This clonotype was counted a few times. V is TRBV5-5 and J is TRBJ2-3, with 9 bases aligning to TRBD1. With 6 bases clipped from V and 3 bases from J, the junction kept 8 bases outside the gene matches. The CDR3 spans 15 residues. Per germline, CDR1 SGHKS and CDR2 YYEKEE (reference sequence). Written as DNA, the CDR3 is TGTGCCAGCAACAATCCGGGACAGGGAACAGATACGCAGTATTTT. It yields the protein CASNNPGQGTDTQYF.

The V and J genes are TRBV29-1 and TRBJ1-1; D perhaps matches TRBD1 (6 bases). The germline V and J ends were trimmed by 4 bases and 4 bases, with 16 bases remaining between them. Germline CDR1 reads SQVTM; CDR2 reads ANQGSEA. The CDR3 spans 14 residues. CDR3 coding DNA: TGCAGCGTTGGGGGGCCACTTAGCGGCACTGAAGCTTTCTTT. Amino acids: CSVGGPLSGTEAFF. Full variable domain (remainder filled in from reference TRBV29-1 and TRBJ1-1): SAVISQKPSRDICQRGTSLTIQCQVDSQVTMMFWYRQQPGQSLTLIATANQGSEATYESGFVIDKFPISRPNLTFSTLTVSNMSPEDSSIYLCSVGGPLSGTEAFFGQGTRLTVV.

At least ten counts were recorded for this clonotype. This rearrangement joins TRBV6-6 to TRBJ2-1; TRBD1 might be the D (5 bases). Germline V gene lookup returns CDR1 MNHNY and CDR2 SVGAGI (reference sequence). The CDR3 has 15 amino acids. The V end lost 2 bases, the J end lost 8 bases, and 16 bases lay between the germline ends. CDR3 in DNA: TGTGCCAGCAGTTACGGCAGGGCCCAGGGCGATGAGCAGTTCTTC. Amino acids: CASSYGRAQGDEQFF.

This clonotype came up many times. The gene calls are TRBV9 and TRBJ1-1, with D hard to call. There are 13 residues in the CDR3. The V gene's germline CDR1 is SGDLS and CDR2 YYNGEE. The germline V and J ends were trimmed by 2 bases and 0 bases, with 5 bases remaining between them. CDR3 sequence reads: CASSVHMNTEAFF. In DNA form, the CDR3 reads TGTGCCAGCAGCGTGCACATGAACACTGAAGCTTTCTTT.

This clonotype was seen only a few times. The chain employs TRBV11-3 and TRBJ2-3; 7 nucleotides line up with TRBD2. This CDR3 is 15 amino acids long. Germline trimming cut 4 bases from V and 3 bases from J; bases unmatched to any gene: 7. Germline V gene data show CDR1 as SGHNT and CDR2 as YENEEA. The CDR3 loop is CASSSTAGRTDTQYF. CDR3 coding DNA: TGTGCCAGCAGCTCAACAGCGGGACGGACAGATACGCAGTATTTT.

The table lists this clonotype with many counts. This chain connects TRBV20-1 to TRBJ2-1, with 9 positions matching TRBD2. CDR3 length equals 16 residues. J was trimmed by 5 bases and V by 1 base; bases with no gene match: 9. The germline CDR1 and CDR2 sequences are DFQATT and SNEGSKA (reference sequence). The CDR3 sequence: CSARGIAGVIDNEQFF. The CDR3, as DNA: TGCAGTGCTAGAGGAATAGCGGGAGTCATTGACAATGAGCAGTTCTTC.

This clonotype was seen only a few times. The V call is TRBV30, the J call TRBJ2-3, with 9 bases that match TRBD1. This CDR3 spans 17 amino acids. CDR1 is GTSNPN, CDR2 SVGIG, per germline (reference sequence). V lost 7 bases, J lost 1 base, and 15 bases stayed unmatched. In DNA, the CDR3 is TGTGCCTCCTGGGGACAGGGAGGTATGCGGGGCACAGATACGCAGTATTTT. Its translation: CASWGQGGMRGTDTQYF.

This clonotype was picked up many times. V and J are TRBV10-3 and TRBJ2-3; TRBD2 is a possible D gene (6 bases). Between the trimmed V and J ends, which lost 6 bases and 1 base, there was a span of 14 bases. CDR1 and CDR2 (germline): ENHRY, SYGVKD. The CDR3 contains 15 residues. The CDR3 sequence is CAIRPGSSGTDTQYF. The CDR3 nucleotides read TGTGCCATCAGACCCGGGAGCTCGGGCACAGATACGCAGTATTTT.

J is TRBJ2-3 and V is TRBV6-6, with 11 positions matching TRBD2. The CDR3 length is 16 residues. Trimming took 6 bases from V and 1 from J; bases not matched to a gene: 6. The germline V gene encodes CDR1 MNHNY and CDR2 SVGAGI (reference sequence). This CDR3 reads CASRPPGLAGTDTQYF. CDR3 nucleotide sequence: TGTGCCAGCAGACCACCGGGACTAGCGGGCACAGATACGCAGTATTTT.

This clonotype came up a few times. The chain joins TRBV2 to TRBJ2-3; 10 nucleotides align to TRBD2. The CDR3 has 20 amino acids. The V segment lost 2 bases and the J segment 5 bases; nucleotides outside the gene matches: 19. Germline V CDR1 and CDR2: SNHLY, FYNNEI. The CDR3 sequence: CASSESVLTELAGVEDTQYF. The DNA of the CDR3 is TGTGCCAGCAGTGAATCAGTACTGACAGAGCTAGCGGGGGTGGAAGATACGCAGTATTTT.

This clonotype appeared many times. This chain links TRBV20-1 with TRBJ2-1; 7 positions match TRBD2. The CDR3 has 14 amino acids. Germline lookup yields CDR1 DFQATT and CDR2 SNEGSKA (reference sequence). V lost 1 base and J lost 5; bases outside the gene matches: 5. The CDR3, as DNA: TGCAGTGCTAGAGTTCGGACTAGTAACAATGAGCAGTTCTTC. Its translation is CSARVRTSNNEQFF.

The CDR3 DNA is TGTGCCACCAGCGAGCGCTTGAGCTCCTACAATGAGCAGTTCTTC. As protein: CATSERLSSYNEQFF. V is TRBV15 and J is TRBJ2-1; D unclear. The V end was cut by 5 bases, the J end by 0 bases, with 11 bases between. Per the germline V gene, CDR1 is LNHNV and CDR2 is YYDKDF (reference sequence). The CDR3 contains 15 residues.

In this sample, this clonotype turned up many times. Here the CDR3 DNA reads TGTGCCAGCAGCGCCTCGCAGGGGGCCTACGAGCAGTACTTC. Protein: CASSASQGAYEQYF. The gene calls are TRBV9 and TRBJ2-7; 7 nucleotides line up with TRBD1. The V segment lost 3 bases and the J segment 2 bases; nucleotides outside the gene matches: 5. The CDR3 is 14 residues long. Germline lookup yields CDR1 SGDLS and CDR2 YYNGEE.

The V call is TRBV3-1, the J call TRBJ1-1, with TRBD1 as a possible D gene (6 bases). Germline V gene sequence: CDR1 LGHDT, CDR2 YNNKEL (reference sequence). V dropped 0 bases and J dropped 5 bases, with 16 bases sitting between them. This CDR3 comprises 16 residues. The DNA for the CDR3 is TGTGCCAGCAGCCAAGATGGGGGGGCTAAGGGGACTGAAGCTTTCTTT. Its protein product is CASSQDGGAKGTEAFF.

This clonotype has a count of ten or more. V is TRBV6-6 and J is TRBJ1-1; no definite D call. The CDR3 is 14 residues long. V was cut by 4 bases and J by 1 base, with 10 bases left in between. CDR1 is MNHNY, CDR2 SVGAGI, per germline (reference sequence). The CDR3 protein is CASSWGDGNTEAFF. DNA for the CDR3: TGTGCCAGCAGTTGGGGAGACGGGAACACTGAAGCTTTCTTT.

This clonotype was recorded at least ten times. V and J are TRBV28 and TRBJ1-2; D uncertain. The CDR3 has 14 residues. The germline V gene has CDR1 MDHEN and CDR2 SYDVKM. V lost 3 bases to trimming and J lost 2 bases, with 10 bases between them. The CDR3 nucleotides read TGTGCCAGCAGTTTGGGTTACCCAAACTATGGCTACACCTTC. This sequence encodes CASSLGYPNYGYTF.

The chain couples TRBV3-2 to TRBJ2-1; the D call TRBD2 from the table was never checked on the DNA. TRBV3-2 is labeled a pseudogene. The CDR3 runs 15 residues. DNA for the CDR3: TGTGCCAGCAGCCAAAGTAGCGGGAGGAACAATGAGCAGTTCTTC. Protein sequence: CASSQSSGRNNEQFF.

In this sample, this clonotype turned up many times. The V call is TRBV11-2, the J call TRBJ2-3; 11 bases are shared with TRBD2. The trim removed 2 bases at V and 6 bases at J, leaving 7 bases unmatched. This CDR3 is 16 amino acids long. Germline CDR1 SGHAT, CDR2 FQNNGV. In DNA, the CDR3 is TGTGCCAGCAGCTTAACTAGCGGGAGAGCGGGGGATACGCAGTATTTT. The encoded protein is CASSLTSGRAGDTQYF.

This clonotype was seen at least ten times. The chain uses TRBV5-4 and TRBJ2-7; D may correspond to TRBD1 or TRBD2 (5 bases each). Germline CDR1 and CDR2: SGHNT and YYREEE (reference sequence). CDR3 length: 15 amino acids. V gave up 0 bases and J gave up 2 bases, with 12 bases separating them. The CDR3 here is CASSLERGQTYEQYF. The CDR3 bases are TGTGCCAGCAGCTTGGAGAGGGGCCAAACCTACGAGCAGTACTTC.

This clonotype occurred a few times. The chain is built from TRBV5-1 and TRBJ1-1; possibly TRBD1 for D (6 bases). CDR1 and CDR2 (germline): SGHRS, YFSETQ. The CDR3 loop spans 15 amino acids. The ends were cut back, 4 bases at V and 2 bases at J, with 15 bases in the middle. In DNA, the CDR3 is TGCGCCAGCAGCACGGATCTACAGGGAAACACTGAAGCTTTCTTT. Protein: CASSTDLQGNTEAFF.

This clonotype was recorded many times. The V gene is TRBV20-1, the J gene TRBJ2-7, with TRBD2 identical over 7 bases. Per germline, CDR1 DFQATT and CDR2 SNEGSKA (reference sequence). Trimming removed 1 base from V and 0 bases from J; junction bases left unmatched: 6. This CDR3 has 15 amino acids. The CDR3 DNA is TGCAGTGCTAGAGCTTTAGCGGGTAGCTCCTACGAGCAGTACTTC. This sequence encodes CSARALAGSSYEQYF.

There are a few counts of this clonotype. V and J are TRBV5-1 and TRBJ2-3; TRBD1 might be the D (6 bases). This CDR3 contains 16 residues. From germline, CDR1 is SGHRS and CDR2 YFSETQ. Trimming left V 0 bases short and J 2 bases short, with 13 bases between. CDR3 DNA sequence: TGCGCCAGCAGCTTGGCGACAGGCGGAGACACAGATACGCAGTATTTT. This sequence encodes CASSLATGGDTDTQYF. The full variable domain, with the rest looked up from reference TRBV5-1 and TRBJ2-3, is KAGVTQTPRYLIKTRGQQVTLSCSPISGHRSVSWYQQTPGQGLQFLFEYFSETQRNKGNFPGRFSGRQFSNSRSEMNVSTLELGDSALYLCASSLATGGDTDTQYFGPGTRLTVL.

In this sample, this clonotype turned up a few times. This chain uses TRBV20-1 with TRBJ1-2; unclear D gene. Trimming pared 0 bases from V and 6 bases from J, leaving 11 bases between. This CDR3 contains 13 residues. The germline CDR1 and CDR2 sequences are DFQATT and SNEGSKA (reference sequence). In DNA, the CDR3 is TGCAGTGCTAGAGAACACAGATCAGATGGCTACACCTTC. Protein: CSAREHRSDGYTF.

The chain is built from TRBV27 and TRBJ2-5; D remains unclear. CDR3 length: 13 residues. Trimming took off 2 bases at V and 4 bases at J, with 8 bases between the two ends. Germline CDR1 reads MNHEY; CDR2 reads SMNVEV (reference sequence). The CDR3 loop reads CASSLLWGETQYF. As DNA, the CDR3 is TGTGCCAGCAGTTTACTATGGGGAGAGACCCAGTACTTC.

This chain links TRBV18 with TRBJ1-3; D gene unclear. Trimming shortened V by 0 bases and J by 4 bases, and 7 bases separated the two germline ends. The CDR3 loop spans 14 amino acids. The germline V gene encodes CDR1 KGHSH and CDR2 LQKENI. CDR3 in amino acids: CASSPPSDGNTIYF. CDR3 nucleotide sequence: TGTGCCAGCTCACCACCTTCGGACGGAAACACCATATATTTT.

The chain has TRBV7-6 and TRBJ1-2; a possible D gene is TRBD1 (5 bases). V was shortened by 5 bases and J by 0 bases, with 10 bases between the two germline ends. This CDR3 comprises 14 residues. The germline gives CDR1 SGHVS, CDR2 FNYEAQ. The CDR3 loop is CASSGGHANYGYTF. As DNA, the CDR3 is TGTGCCAGCAGCGGCGGACACGCTAACTATGGCTACACCTTC. The whole variable domain, filled in from reference TRBV7-6 and TRBJ1-2, reads GAGVSQSPRYKVTKRGQDVALRCDPISGHVSLYWYRQALGQGPEFLTYFNYEAQQDKSGLPNDRFSAERPEGSISTLTIQRTEQRDSAMYRCASSGGHANYGYTFGSGTRLTVV.

The chain is built from TRBV14 and TRBJ2-7; the D gene is possibly TRBD1 (6 bases). CDR1 SGHDN and CDR2 FVKESK come from the germline V gene. Trimming stripped 4 bases from V and 2 bases from J, with 18 bases between. The CDR3 sequence is 16 residues long. The CDR3 DNA sequence: TGTGCCAGCAGCCCGGTAATTCTGGGGGCGACCTACGAGCAGTACTTC. Translating gives CASSPVILGATYEQYF.

The sample holds many counts of this clonotype. This sequence joins TRBV20-1 and TRBJ2-5; 9 nucleotides agree with TRBD2. Trimming at V came to 2 bases and at J to 3 bases, leaving 7 bases not matched to a gene. This CDR3 has 15 residues. From germline, CDR1 is DFQATT and CDR2 SNEGSKA (reference sequence). CDR3 sequence: CSARPRVAGEETQYF. DNA of the CDR3: TGCAGTGCTAGACCCCGGGTAGCGGGAGAAGAGACCCAGTACTTC.

This clonotype occurred a few times. The V gene is TRBV6-7, the J gene TRBJ2-1, with 9 nucleotides matching TRBD2. TRBV6-7 is assigned to the ORF class and has an uncertain function. The J segment lost 5 bases and the V segment lost 8 bases, leaving 7 bases of the junction unmatched. CDR3 length equals 14 residues. The chain's CDR3 is CASQGGRVHNEQFF. CDR3 bases: TGTGCCAGCCAGGGCGGGAGGGTGCACAATGAGCAGTTCTTC.